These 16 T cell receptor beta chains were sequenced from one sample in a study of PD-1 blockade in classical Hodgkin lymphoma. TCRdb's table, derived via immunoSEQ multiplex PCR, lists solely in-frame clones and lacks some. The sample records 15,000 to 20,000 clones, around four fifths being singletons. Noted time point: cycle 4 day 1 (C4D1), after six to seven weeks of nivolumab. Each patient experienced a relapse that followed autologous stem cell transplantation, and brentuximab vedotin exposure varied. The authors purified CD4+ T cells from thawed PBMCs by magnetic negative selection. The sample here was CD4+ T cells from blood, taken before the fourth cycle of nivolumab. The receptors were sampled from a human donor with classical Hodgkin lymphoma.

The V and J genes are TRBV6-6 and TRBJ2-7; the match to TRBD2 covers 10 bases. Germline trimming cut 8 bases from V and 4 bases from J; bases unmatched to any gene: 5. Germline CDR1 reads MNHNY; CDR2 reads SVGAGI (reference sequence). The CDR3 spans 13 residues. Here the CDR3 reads CASVASGRYEQYF. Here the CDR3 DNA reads TGTGCCAGCGTTGCTAGCGGGAGATACGAGCAGTACTTC.

CDR3 DNA sequence: TGCGCCAGCAGCTTGATCCTAGCGGACACCGGGGAGCTGTTTTTT. Translation gives CASSLILADTGELFF. The chain joins TRBV5-1 to TRBJ2-2, with 7 bases aligning to TRBD2. Germline CDR1 reads SGHRS; CDR2 reads YFSETQ. The CDR3 sequence is 15 residues long. With 1 base clipped from V and 3 bases from J, the junction kept 3 bases outside the gene matches.

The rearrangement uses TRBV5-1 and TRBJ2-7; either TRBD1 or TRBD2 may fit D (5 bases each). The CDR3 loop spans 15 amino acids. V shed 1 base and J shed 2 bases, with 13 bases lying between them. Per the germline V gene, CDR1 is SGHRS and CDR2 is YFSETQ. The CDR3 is CASSLTGTGTYEQYF. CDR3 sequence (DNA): TGCGCCAGCAGCTTGACCGGGACGGGGACCTACGAGCAGTACTTC. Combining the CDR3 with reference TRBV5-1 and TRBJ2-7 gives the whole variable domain KAGVTQTPRYLIKTRGQQVTLSCSPISGHRSVSWYQQTPGQGLQFLFEYFSETQRNKGNFPGRFSGRQFSNSRSEMNVSTLELGDSALYLCASSLTGTGTYEQYFGPGTRLTVT.

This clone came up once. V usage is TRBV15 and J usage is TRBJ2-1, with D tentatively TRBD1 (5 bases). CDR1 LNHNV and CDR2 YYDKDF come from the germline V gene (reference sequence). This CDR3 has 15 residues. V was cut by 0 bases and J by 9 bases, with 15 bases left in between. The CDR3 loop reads CATSRDRSRGSEQFF. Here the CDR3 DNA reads TGTGCCACCAGCAGAGATCGGTCAAGGGGAAGTGAGCAGTTCTTC.

CDR3 sequence (DNA): TGTGCCAGCAGGGAACAGGGTTCGGATACGCAGTATTTT. Its protein is CASREQGSDTQYF. The chain uses TRBV6-6 and TRBJ2-3; D may be TRBD1 (6 bases). Germline loops: CDR1 MNHNY, CDR2 SVGAGI (reference sequence). The CDR3 totals 13 residues. With 6 bases removed from V and 6 bases from J, the gap between germline ends came to 13 bases.

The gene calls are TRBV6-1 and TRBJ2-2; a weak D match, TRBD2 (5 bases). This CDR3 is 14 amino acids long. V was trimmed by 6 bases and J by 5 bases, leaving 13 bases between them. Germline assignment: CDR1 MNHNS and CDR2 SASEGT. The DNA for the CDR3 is TGTGCCAGCAGGAGGGCCGTTTATACCGGGGAGCTGTTTTTT. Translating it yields CASRRAVYTGELFF.

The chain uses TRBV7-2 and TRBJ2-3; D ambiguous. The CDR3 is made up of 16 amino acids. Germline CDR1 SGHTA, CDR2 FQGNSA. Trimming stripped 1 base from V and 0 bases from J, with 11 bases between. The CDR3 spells CASSLVSGLSTDTQYF. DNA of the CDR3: TGTGCCAGCAGCTTAGTTTCGGGTTTGAGCACAGATACGCAGTATTTT.

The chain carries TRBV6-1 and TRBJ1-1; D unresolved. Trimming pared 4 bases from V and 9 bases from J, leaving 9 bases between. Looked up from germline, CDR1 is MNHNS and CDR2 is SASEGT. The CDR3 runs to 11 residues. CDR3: CASSASQKAFF. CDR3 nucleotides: TGTGCCAGCAGTGCCAGCCAAAAAGCTTTCTTT.

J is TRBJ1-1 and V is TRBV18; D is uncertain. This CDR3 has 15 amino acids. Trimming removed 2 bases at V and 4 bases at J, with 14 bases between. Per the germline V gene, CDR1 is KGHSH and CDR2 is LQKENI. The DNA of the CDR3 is TGTGCCAGCTCACCAAAGGGAACGTTGCCCACTGAAGCTTTCTTT. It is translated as CASSPKGTLPTEAFF. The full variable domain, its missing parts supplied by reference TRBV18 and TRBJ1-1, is NAGVMQNPRHLVRRRGQEARLRCSPMKGHSHVYWYRQLPEEGLKFMVYLQKENIIDESGMPKERFSAEFPKEGPSILRIQQVVRGDSAAYFCASSPKGTLPTEAFFGQGTRLTVV.

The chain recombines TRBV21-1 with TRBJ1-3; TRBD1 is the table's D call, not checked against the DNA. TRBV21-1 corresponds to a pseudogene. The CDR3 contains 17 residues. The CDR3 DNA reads TGTGCCAGCAGCAAAGGCGAGGGGGCACTCTCTGGAAACACCATATATTTT. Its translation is CASSKGEGALSGNTIYF.

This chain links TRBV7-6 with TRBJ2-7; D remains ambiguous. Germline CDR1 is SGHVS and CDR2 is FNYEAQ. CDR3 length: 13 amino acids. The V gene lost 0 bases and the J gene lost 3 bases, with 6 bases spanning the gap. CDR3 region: CASSLAFGYEQYF. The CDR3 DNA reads TGTGCCAGCAGCTTAGCATTTGGCTACGAGCAGTACTTC.

DNA for the CDR3: TGTGCCAGCAGGCCCGGGACAGGGGGGATTTATGGCAATCAGCCCCAGCATTTT. Translating gives CASRPGTGGIYGNQPQHF. The rearrangement uses TRBV28 and TRBJ1-5; 11 nucleotides align to TRBD1. There are 18 residues in the CDR3. V lost 6 bases, J lost 2 bases, and 12 bases stayed unmatched. The germline V gene has CDR1 MDHEN and CDR2 SYDVKM. Complete variable domain (other parts from reference TRBV28 and TRBJ1-5): DVKVTQSSRYLVKRTGEKVFLECVQDMDHENMFWYRQDPGLGLRLIYFSYDVKMKEKGDIPEGYSVSREKKERFSLILESASTNQTSMYLCASRPGTGGIYGNQPQHFGDGTRLSIL.

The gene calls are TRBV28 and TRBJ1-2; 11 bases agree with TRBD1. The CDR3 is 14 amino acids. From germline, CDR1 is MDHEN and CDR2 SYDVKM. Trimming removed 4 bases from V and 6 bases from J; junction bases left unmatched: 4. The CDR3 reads CASSWGQGGNGYTF. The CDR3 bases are TGTGCCAGCAGTTGGGGACAGGGGGGAAATGGCTACACCTTC.

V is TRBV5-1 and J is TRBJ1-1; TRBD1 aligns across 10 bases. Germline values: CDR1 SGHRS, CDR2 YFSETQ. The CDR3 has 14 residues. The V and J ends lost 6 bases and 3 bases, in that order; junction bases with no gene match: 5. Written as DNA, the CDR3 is TGCGCCAGCACATGGACAGGGGGGGACACTGAAGCTTTCTTT. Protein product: CASTWTGGDTEAFF.

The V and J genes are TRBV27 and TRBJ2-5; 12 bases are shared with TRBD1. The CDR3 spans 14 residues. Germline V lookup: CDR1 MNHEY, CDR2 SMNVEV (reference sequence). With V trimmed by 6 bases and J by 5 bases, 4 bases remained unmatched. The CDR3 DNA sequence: TGTGCCAGCAGCCGGGACAGGGGGCAGGAGACCCAGTACTTC. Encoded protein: CASSRDRGQETQYF.

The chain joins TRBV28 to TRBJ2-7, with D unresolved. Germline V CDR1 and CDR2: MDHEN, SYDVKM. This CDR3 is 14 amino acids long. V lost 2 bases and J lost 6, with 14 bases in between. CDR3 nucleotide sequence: TGTGCCAGCAGTTTACTCCGGACCTTGAGCGAGCAGTACTTC. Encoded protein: CASSLLRTLSEQYF. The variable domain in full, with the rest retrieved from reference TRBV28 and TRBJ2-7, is DVKVTQSSRYLVKRTGEKVFLECVQDMDHENMFWYRQDPGLGLRLIYFSYDVKMKEKGDIPEGYSVSREKKERFSLILESASTNQTSMYLCASSLLRTLSEQYFGPGTRLTVT.